These 30 T cell receptor beta chains share one sample of origin, sequenced in a study of T cell repertoires in cytomegalovirus infection. Antigens of these TCRs are unknown. Each CDR3 protein gets one entry after TCRdb re-called the reads with MiXCR. There are about 770,000 distinct CDR3 sequences in the sample; 25% to 30% occur only once, and around 14% lies in the top ten. Sequencing was performed on cultured CD8+ T cells from PBMCs, taken from culture after CMV antigen stimulation. These receptors were taken from a human donor in good health (CMV status not recorded). Some clones in this sample may be carry-over from other donors' samples.

This clonotype was counted a few times. The chain links TRBV19 to TRBJ2-1; TRBD1 matches 7 bases. This CDR3 contains 15 residues. V lost 3 bases, J lost 5 bases, and 7 bases stayed unmatched. Germline CDR1 reads LNHDA; CDR2 reads SQIVND (reference sequence). The CDR3 protein is CASSILRDRNNEQFF. The CDR3 DNA follows: TGTGCCAGTAGTATTCTCCGGGACAGAAACAATGAGCAGTTCTTC.

The sample holds a few counts of this clonotype. The chain links TRBV4-1 to TRBJ1-4; 9 positions agree with TRBD1. Germline V gives CDR1 MGHRA, CDR2 YSYEKL. The CDR3 totals 15 residues. The trim removed 3 bases at V and 2 bases at J, leaving 1 base unmatched. DNA for the CDR3: TGCGCCAGCAGCCACGGGACAGGGACTAATGAAAAACTGTTTTTT. Its translation: CASSHGTGTNEKLFF.

The chain combines TRBV6-5 with TRBJ1-4; the D gene is possibly TRBD1 (5 bases). Trimming took off 0 bases at V and 3 bases at J, with 11 bases between the two ends. The CDR3 length is 16 residues. Germline CDR1 is MNHEY and CDR2 is SVGAGI. CDR3 nucleotides: TGTGCCAGCAGTTACTCAGACAGCGTACCTAATGAAAAACTGTTTTTT. It yields the protein CASSYSDSVPNEKLFF.

The chain has TRBV5-4 and TRBJ2-5; D remains unclear. Germline loops: CDR1 SGHNT, CDR2 YYREEE (reference sequence). The CDR3 totals 16 residues. V lost 0 bases, J lost 0 bases, and 12 bases lay in between. The CDR3 DNA reads as TGTGCCAGCAGCTTGGGGGCAGATTTGTACCAAGAGACCCAGTACTTC. Its protein product is CASSLGADLYQETQYF.

This clonotype came up a few times. This chain connects TRBV7-8 to TRBJ2-7; D not certain. Trimming took off 3 bases at V and 6 bases at J, with 9 bases between the two ends. Germline loops: CDR1 SGHVS, CDR2 FQNEAQ. The length of the CDR3 is 12 residues. DNA of the CDR3: TGTGCCAGCAGCTTGATATCCGGCGAGCAGTACGTC. Amino acids: CASSLISGEQYV.

This clonotype came up a few times. The chain joins TRBV12-3 or TRBV12-4 to TRBJ1-4, with a weak D call TRBD1 (5 bases). V was cut by 10 bases and J by 8 bases, with 11 bases left in between. The CDR3 runs to 11 residues. The CDR3 sequence: CATGTGEKLFF. The CDR3 DNA reads TGTGCCACCGGGACTGGCGAAAAACTGTTTTTT.

Points on this clonotype: The junction departs from germline at one end; a sequencing error may be responsible. The rearrangement joins TRBV29-1 to TRBJ1-2, with 10 nucleotides matching TRBD1. The germline V gene encodes CDR1 SQVTM and CDR2 ANQGSEA. CDR3 length: 14 amino acids. CDR3 sequence reads: CSVEGDRGEYGYTF. The CDR3 coding sequence is TGCAGCGTCGAAGGGGACAGGGGAGAATATGGCTACACCTTC.

There are a few counts of this clonotype. The chain has TRBV5-1 and TRBJ1-2, with D possibly TRBD1 on 5 matching bases. Trimming cost V 4 bases and J 4 bases, with 14 bases left between them. The length of the CDR3 is 14 residues. The V gene's germline CDR1 is SGHRS and CDR2 YFSETQ. The CDR3 sequence is CASSLLGLTYGYTF. Here the CDR3 DNA reads TGCGCCAGCAGCCTTTTGGGACTGACCTATGGCTACACCTTC.

This clonotype has at least ten counts. V is TRBV7-8 and J is TRBJ2-1; D might be TRBD1 (6 bases). This CDR3 spans 15 amino acids. Germline loops: CDR1 SGHVS, CDR2 FQNEAQ. V was clipped by 3 bases and J by 2 bases, with 11 bases between them. The CDR3 sequence: CASSFGTRAYNEQFF. DNA of the CDR3: TGTGCCAGCAGCTTCGGGACAAGAGCCTACAATGAGCAGTTCTTC.

This chain joins TRBV29-1 and TRBJ2-7; D gene unclear. Looked up from germline, CDR1 is SQVTM and CDR2 is ANQGSEA. The CDR3 length is 11 residues. This chain's CDR3 is CSVEDTFGLVV. In DNA, the CDR3 is TGCAGCGTTGAAGATACCTTTGGTCTTGTGGTC.

The chain links TRBV6-2 or TRBV6-3 to TRBJ2-1; no reliable D call. The CDR3 runs 16 residues. The germline V gene has CDR1 MNHEY and CDR2 SVGEGT. Deletions cut 4 bases from V and 0 bases from J, with 13 bases between. CDR3 DNA: TGTGCCAGCAGTTGGAAAGGGAAGATCTCCTACAATGAGCAGTTCTTC. This gives the protein CASSWKGKISYNEQFF.

The chain links TRBV14 to TRBJ1-4; D possibly corresponds to TRBD1 (5 bases). Germline loops: CDR1 SGHDN, CDR2 FVKESK. V was clipped by 0 bases and J by 5 bases, with 16 bases between them. The CDR3 has 17 residues. The CDR3 DNA follows: TGTGCCAGCAGCCAAGAGGATGTCAGGGTCTACAATGAAAAACTGTTTTTT. It yields the protein CASSQEDVRVYNEKLFF. Supplemented by reference TRBV14 and TRBJ1-4, the full variable domain reads EAGVTQFPSHSVIEKGQTVTLRCDPISGHDNLYWYRRVMGKEIKFLLHFVKESKQDESGMPNNRFLAERTGGTYSTLKVQPAELEDSGVYFCASSQEDVRVYNEKLFFGSGTQLSVL.

Notes on this clonotype: A much bigger clone sits one base away, suggesting this may be a read error. The genes are TRBV7-6 and TRBJ2-1; 8 bases align to TRBD2. The germline gives CDR1 SGHVS, CDR2 FNYEAQ. The length of the CDR3 is 16 residues. The CDR3 bases are TGTGCCAGCAGCTTAGCGCCAGCGGGGGCCTACAATGAGCAGTTGTTC. It yields the protein CASSLAPAGAYNEQLF. The full variable domain, in which reference TRBV7-6 and TRBJ2-1 provide the parts outside the CDR3, is GAGVSQSPRYKVTKRGQDVALRCDPISGHVSLYWYRQALGQGPEFLTYFNYEAQQDKSGLPNDRFSAERPEGSISTLTIQRTEQRDSAMYRCASSLAPAGAYNEQLFGPGTRLTVL.

This chain joins TRBV19 and TRBJ1-6; 7 bases are shared with TRBD1. This CDR3 is built from 13 residues. Germline V gene lookup returns CDR1 LNHDA and CDR2 SQIVND (reference sequence). Trimming at V came to 3 bases and at J to 8 bases, leaving 1 base not matched to a gene. The DNA of the CDR3 is TGTGCCAGTAGTATCACAGGGGATTCACCCCTCCACTTT. Its protein product is CASSITGDSPLHF.

There are a few counts of this clonotype. V and J are TRBV12-3 or TRBV12-4 and TRBJ1-5, with D possibly being TRBD1 (5 bases). This CDR3 is 17 amino acids long. Trimming shortened V by 0 bases and J by 3 bases, and 15 bases separated the two germline ends. The CDR3 loop reads CASSLAYGTQFNQPQHF. The CDR3 bases are TGTGCCAGCAGTTTAGCCTATGGGACGCAATTCAATCAGCCCCAGCATTTT.

This chain uses TRBV9 with TRBJ2-1; unclear D gene. With 1 base removed from V and 8 bases from J, the gap between germline ends came to 4 bases. CDR3 length: 11 amino acids. CDR1 is SGDLS and CDR2 is YYNGEE in the germline V gene. The CDR3 coding sequence is TGTGCCAGCAGCGTAACTCATGAGCAGTTCTTC. This codes for CASSVTHEQFF.

V is TRBV6-1 and J is TRBJ1-5, with D possibly TRBD1 on 6 matching bases. Trimming took 5 bases from V and 4 from J, leaving 15 bases between them. Germline V lookup: CDR1 MNHNS, CDR2 SASEGT. This CDR3 has 15 residues. The CDR3 sequence: CASSPRTVRNQPQHF. CDR3 sequence (DNA): TGTGCCAGCAGTCCTCGGACAGTTCGTAATCAGCCCCAGCATTTT.

This clonotype was found a few times. The V gene is TRBV4-1, the J gene TRBJ2-7; D is possibly TRBD1 (5 bases). The V gene's germline CDR1 is MGHRA and CDR2 YSYEKL. The CDR3 runs 14 residues. With 1 base removed from V and 5 bases from J, the gap between germline ends came to 12 bases. The CDR3 DNA sequence: TGCGCCAGCAGCCAAGCAACAGGAGTGGACGAGCAGTACTTC. As protein: CASSQATGVDEQYF.

This clonotype has only a few counts. The rearrangement uses TRBV4-1 and TRBJ1-6; no firm D call. This CDR3 comprises 15 residues. Trimming stripped 0 bases from V and 7 bases from J, with 10 bases between. Germline CDR1 is MGHRA and CDR2 is YSYEKL. This CDR3 is CASSQEQRRNSPLHF. The CDR3 DNA reads TGCGCCAGCAGCCAAGAACAAAGGAGAAATTCACCCCTCCACTTT.

This clonotype was picked up a small number of times. The V and J genes are TRBV18 and TRBJ1-2; 7 bases line up with TRBD1. CDR1 is KGHSH and CDR2 is LQKENI in the germline V gene. V trimming: 2 bases; J trimming: 2 bases; junction bases outside the gene matches: 5. The length of the CDR3 is 15 residues. CDR3 in amino acids: CASSPSEQGNYGYTF. The CDR3 nucleotides read TGTGCCAGCTCACCATCGGAACAGGGGAACTATGGCTACACCTTC.

This clonotype was counted at least ten times. The rearrangement links TRBV7-9 to TRBJ2-5, with no clear D. The ends were cut back, 1 base at V and 1 base at J, with 16 bases in the middle. Germline loops: CDR1 SEHNR, CDR2 FQNEAQ (reference sequence). The CDR3 loop spans 17 amino acids. The CDR3 region has the DNA TGTGCCAGCAGCTTAGGGGGAAGCGCCTCAACCCAAGAGACCCAGTACTTC. Translated: CASSLGGSASTQETQYF.

This clonotype has a count of ten or more. V is TRBV20-1 and J is TRBJ1-1; D not certain. Deletions cut 0 bases from V and 0 bases from J, with 8 bases between. The length of the CDR3 is 14 residues. The germline gives CDR1 DFQATT, CDR2 SNEGSKA (reference sequence). CDR3 nucleotide sequence: TGCAGTGCTAGAGATCCATCACTGAACACTGAAGCTTTCTTT. Translation gives CSARDPSLNTEAFF.

The chain is built from TRBV6-2 or TRBV6-3 and TRBJ2-1, with 7 nucleotides matching TRBD2. CDR3 size: 14 residues. The V and J ends lost 5 bases and 9 bases, in that order; junction bases with no gene match: 10. Germline V gene sequence: CDR1 MNHEY, CDR2 SVGEGT. The DNA of the CDR3 is TGTGCCAGCAGTCAGGATCTGGGAGGGCTTGAGCAGTTCTTC. Protein: CASSQDLGGLEQFF.

This chain connects TRBV5-6 to TRBJ2-7, with D possibly called TRBD1 or TRBD2 (5 bases each). The CDR3 is 20 residues long. Trimming pared 4 bases from V and 1 base from J, leaving 30 bases between. Germline-derived CDR1 and CDR2 are SGHDT and YYEEEE. The CDR3 spells CASSGGPTGALILLSYEQYF. Here the CDR3 DNA reads TGTGCCAGCAGCGGGGGTCCAACAGGAGCGCTTATTCTACTTTCCTACGAGCAGTACTTC. The full variable domain, in which reference TRBV5-6 and TRBJ2-7 provide the parts outside the CDR3, is DAGVTQSPTHLIKTRGQQVTLRCSPKSGHDTVSWYQQALGQGPQFIFQYYEEEERQRGNFPDRFSGHQFPNYSSELNVNALLLGDSALYLCASSGGPTGALILLSYEQYFGPGTRLTVT.

A few counts support this clonotype. J is TRBJ1-6 and V is TRBV19; D possibly corresponds to TRBD1 (5 bases). The germline V and J ends were trimmed by 6 bases and 6 bases, with 12 bases remaining between them. The CDR3 contains 14 residues. The V gene's germline CDR1 is LNHDA and CDR2 SQIVND (reference sequence). The CDR3 DNA reads TGTGCCAGTAGGTCAAGGGGTATTAATTCACCCCTCCACTTT. Translated: CASRSRGINSPLHF.

This clonotype has only a few counts. V gene TRBV27 combines with J gene TRBJ2-3, with D possibly being TRBD1 (6 bases). Germline CDR1 and CDR2: MNHEY and SMNVEV (reference sequence). Trimming stripped 8 bases from V and 10 bases from J, with 10 bases between. CDR3 length: 10 amino acids. CDR3 region: CASAGESQYF. The CDR3 DNA is TGTGCCAGCGCAGGGGAGTCGCAGTATTTT.

The rearrangement joins TRBV12-3 or TRBV12-4 to TRBJ1-3; tentatively, D is TRBD1 (6 bases). This CDR3 has 15 residues. Trimming pared 2 bases from V and 0 bases from J, leaving 8 bases between. In DNA, the CDR3 is TGTGCCAGCAGTTTAAGGACAGACTCTGGAAACACCATATATTTT. It yields the protein CASSLRTDSGNTIYF.

By sample share, this clonotype is medium-sized (0.01 to 0.1%). DNA for the CDR3: TGTGCCAGCAGTCGATACGGGCTTGCCTACAATGAGCAGTTCTTC. Residues: CASSRYGLAYNEQFF. The rearrangement links TRBV28 to TRBJ2-1; D remains ambiguous. From germline, CDR1 is MDHEN and CDR2 SYDVKM. This CDR3 has 15 amino acids. V dropped 5 bases and J dropped 2 bases, with 13 bases sitting between them. The full variable domain, with the rest looked up from reference TRBV28 and TRBJ2-1, is DVKVTQSSRYLVKRTGEKVFLECVQDMDHENMFWYRQDPGLGLRLIYFSYDVKMKEKGDIPEGYSVSREKKERFSLILESASTNQTSMYLCASSRYGLAYNEQFFGPGTRLTVL.

This clonotype has ten or more counts. The rearrangement joins TRBV7-2 to TRBJ1-1; D remains unclear. V was trimmed by 0 bases and J by 1 base, leaving 15 bases between them. This CDR3 comprises 17 residues. Per germline, CDR1 SGHTA and CDR2 FQGNSA. CDR3 in amino acids: CASSLAESLNGNTEAFF. The CDR3 nucleotides read TGTGCCAGCAGCTTAGCGGAATCATTGAACGGGAACACTGAAGCTTTCTTT.

This clonotype was picked up many times. This chain joins TRBV7-2 and TRBJ2-6, with D hard to call. The CDR3 extends over 16 amino acids. Trimming left V 0 bases short and J 0 bases short, with 6 bases between. The germline V gene encodes CDR1 SGHTA and CDR2 FQGNSA. In DNA form, the CDR3 reads TGTGCCAGCAGCTTAGCGCGGTACTCTGGGGCCAACGTCCTGACTTTC. This sequence encodes CASSLARYSGANVLTF.